The sequence of this T cell receptor beta chain was determined in a study of T cell responses to AZD1222 COVID-19 vaccine (dated by TCRdb to the early 2020s). About the investigation overall: AZD1222 recipients with second doses at about 4 weeks or about 12 weeks were pooled, because spike-specific TCR depth and breadth did not differ between schedules. A total of about 230 trial participants underwent TCR sequencing, of whom 207 received two doses of AZD1222 and about 26 received two doses of the MenACWY control vaccine. Enrollment into the trials was organized by age into subgroups of 18-55, 56-69 and 70-plus years, and those subgroups contained roughly 150, 30 and 60 TCR-sequenced participants, respectively.

According to the study, the label for this sample's time point signals: baseline before first vaccination. Vaccinee samples were obtained from the UK trials COV001 and COV002, which included a single-blind randomized controlled phase 2/3 trial of AZD1222 (ChAdOx1 nCoV-19) in healthy adults. For TCRbeta chain sequencing, PBMC samples from trial participants were taken at day 0 and at day 28 after the second dose. From the cysteine through the phenylalanine, the CDR3 covers 15 amino acids. Only CDR3 DNA remains: 45 bases, in frame from the first base. CDR1 and CDR2 (SGHAT, FQDESV) derive from the germline V gene (reference sequence). V loses 1 base, J loses 2 bases, and the germline ends lie 9 bases apart. The paper's findings and limits, for the study overall: Because no samples from the day 14 peak response were available, repertoires could be characterized only after the peak T cell response. Conclusions about previously exposed vaccinees are limited, since just five to seven AZD1222 recipients were seropositive for SARS-CoV-2 at baseline. The vaccine-associated CD4 TCRs covered the entire spike protein, and the dominant responses fell in regions 160-218 and 743-854. After two AZD1222 doses, both the breadth and the depth of spike-specific TCRs were significantly higher than at day 0 and than in MenACWY recipients. Most participants were white British and females outnumbered males, and the authors suggested that clonal diversity may have been underestimated. The 56-69-year group was small, and its depth increase did not reach significance, likely because of low power. Reportedly, almost half of the unique spike-specific TCRs recognized epitopes lying outside the regions that are mutated in the B.1.351 and B.1.1.7 variants.

The CDR3 regions of human TCRbeta chains were analyzed by immunosequencing. In the source study's methods: TCRs in the repertoires were compared against a reference library of SARS-CoV-2-specific TCRs that had been generated with the MIRA antigen-specificity platform. Breadth was defined as the fraction of unique TCRs that were SARS-CoV-2-associated, and depth was defined as the fraction of total T cells that were SARS-CoV-2-associated. Each spike-specific TCR was assigned to its reactive spike region and to a CD4 or CD8 class using the MIRA data. Log10-transformed breadth and depth values were compared by one-way ANOVA with Sidak's multiple comparisons tests. What TCRdb holds here is the immuneACCESS table cut down to in-frame rearrangements. Part of the clones is not present; checked against another copy, under half of the missing clones reflect an unresolved V gene, and the others are unexplained. The DNA was the basis for D and trimming; V, J and clone size are from that table. The sample yields about 120,000 clones; roughly nine tenths were counted once. The leading ten clones occupy roughly 2.4% of the sample.

A note on this clone: Its cognate antigen has yet to be identified. Base-call qualities are not available, and no considerably larger clone is one nucleotide away.

Sequencing was performed on peripheral blood, taken on day 0 of AZD1222 vaccination. The receptor was derived from an adult in good health. The sequence links TRBV11-1 to TRBJ2-1, with a weak D call of TRBD2 (6 bases match). In nucleotide form, the sequence is TGTGCCAGCAGCTTAGAACTAGCCGCCTACAATGAGCAGTTCTTC. Its product reads: CASSLELAAYNEQFF.